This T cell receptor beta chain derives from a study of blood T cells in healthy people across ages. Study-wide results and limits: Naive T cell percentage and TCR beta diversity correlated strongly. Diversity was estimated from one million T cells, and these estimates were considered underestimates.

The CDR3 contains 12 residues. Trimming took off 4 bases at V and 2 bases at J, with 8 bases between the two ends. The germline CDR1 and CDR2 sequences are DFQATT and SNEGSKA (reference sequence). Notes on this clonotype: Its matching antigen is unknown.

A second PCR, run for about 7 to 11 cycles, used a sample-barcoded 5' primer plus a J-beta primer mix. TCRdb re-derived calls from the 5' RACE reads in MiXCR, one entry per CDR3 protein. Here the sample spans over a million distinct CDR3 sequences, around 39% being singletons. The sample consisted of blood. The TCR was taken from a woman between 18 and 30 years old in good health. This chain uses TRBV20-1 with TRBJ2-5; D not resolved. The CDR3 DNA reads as TGCAGTGCTAAAGGCGGTCAAGAGACCCAGTACTTC. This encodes CSAKGGQETQYF.